The sequence of this T cell receptor beta chain was determined in a study of shared clonotypes between healthy human individuals. General study results and limits: Several donors had around 5.5% of their naive CD4 clonotypes in common.

TCRdb keeps only in-frame clones here, not all; method: immunoSEQ multiplex PCR. This table has roughly 2 million clones, over 85% appearing once. Looked up from germline, CDR1 is SGHDN and CDR2 is FVKESK. The CDR3 runs to 14 residues. Trimming took off 4 bases at V and 5 bases at J, with 15 bases between the two ends. This clone came up once. The antigen remains unidentified. Naivety among CD8 cells was defined by CD45RO negativity and positive CCR7 selection, thereby excluding terminally differentiated effector memory CD45RA+ cells. This TCR was sampled from a man aged 18 to 35 in good health. The sequencing sample was made of naive CD8+ T cells sorted from blood. The rearrangement links TRBV14 to TRBJ2-7; perhaps TRBD2 as D (7 bases). The CDR3 reads CASSLGGLGDEQYF. CDR3 DNA: TGTGCCAGCAGCCTCGGGGGGCTTGGCGACGAGCAGTACTTC.